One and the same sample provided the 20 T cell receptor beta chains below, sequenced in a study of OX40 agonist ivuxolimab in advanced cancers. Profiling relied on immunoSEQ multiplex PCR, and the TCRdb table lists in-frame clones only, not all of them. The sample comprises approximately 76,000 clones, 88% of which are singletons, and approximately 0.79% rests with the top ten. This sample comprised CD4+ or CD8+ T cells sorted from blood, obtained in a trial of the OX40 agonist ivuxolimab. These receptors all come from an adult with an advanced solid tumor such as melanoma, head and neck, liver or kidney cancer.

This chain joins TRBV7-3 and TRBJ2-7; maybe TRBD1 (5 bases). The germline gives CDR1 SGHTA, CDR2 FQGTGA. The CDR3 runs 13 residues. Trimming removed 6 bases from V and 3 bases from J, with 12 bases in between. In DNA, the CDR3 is TGTGCCAGCAGTTCCCTGGACATCTACGAGCAGTACTTC. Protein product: CASSSLDIYEQYF.

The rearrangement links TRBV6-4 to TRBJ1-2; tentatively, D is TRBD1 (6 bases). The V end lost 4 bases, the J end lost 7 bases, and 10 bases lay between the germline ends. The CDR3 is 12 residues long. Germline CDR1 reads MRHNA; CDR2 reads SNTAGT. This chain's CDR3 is CASSAQGFGYTF. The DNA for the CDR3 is TGTGCCAGCAGTGCGCAGGGGTTTGGCTACACCTTC.

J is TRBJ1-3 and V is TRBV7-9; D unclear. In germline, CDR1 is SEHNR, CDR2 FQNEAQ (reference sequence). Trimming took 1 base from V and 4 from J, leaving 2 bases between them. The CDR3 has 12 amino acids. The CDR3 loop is CASSLGGNTIYF. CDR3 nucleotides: TGTGCCAGCAGCTTAGGGGGAAACACCATATATTTT.

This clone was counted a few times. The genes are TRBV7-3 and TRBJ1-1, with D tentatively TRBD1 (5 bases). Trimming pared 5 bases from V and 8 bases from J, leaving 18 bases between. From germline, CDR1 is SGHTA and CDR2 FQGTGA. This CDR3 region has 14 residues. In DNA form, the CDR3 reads TGTGCCAGCAGCCCACGGGACCCCCCCCGGGAAGCTTTCTTT. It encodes CASSPRDPPREAFF.

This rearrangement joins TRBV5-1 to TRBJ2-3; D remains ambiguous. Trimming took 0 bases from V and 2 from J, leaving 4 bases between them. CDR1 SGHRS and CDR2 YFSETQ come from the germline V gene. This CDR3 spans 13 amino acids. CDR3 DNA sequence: TGCGCCAGCAGCTTGGAGGACACAGATACGCAGTATTTT. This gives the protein CASSLEDTDTQYF.

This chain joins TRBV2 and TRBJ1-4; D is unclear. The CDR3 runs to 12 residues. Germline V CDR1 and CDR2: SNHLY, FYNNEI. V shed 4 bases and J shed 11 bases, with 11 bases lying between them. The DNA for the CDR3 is TGTGCCAGCAGTGCGGCAACCGGGAAACTGTTTTTT. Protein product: CASSAATGKLFF.

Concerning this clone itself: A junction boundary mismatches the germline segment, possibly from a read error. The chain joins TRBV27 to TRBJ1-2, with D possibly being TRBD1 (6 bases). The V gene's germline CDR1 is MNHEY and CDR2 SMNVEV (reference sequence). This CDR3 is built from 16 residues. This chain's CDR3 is CATSLIWDRRGYGYTF. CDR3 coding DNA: TGTGCCACCAGTTTGATCTGGGACCGCAGGGGCTATGGCTACACCTTC.

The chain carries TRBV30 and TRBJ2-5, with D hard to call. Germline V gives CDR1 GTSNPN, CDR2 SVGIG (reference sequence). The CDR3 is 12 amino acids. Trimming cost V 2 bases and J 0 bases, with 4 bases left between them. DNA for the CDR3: TGTGCCTGGAGTACGTACCAAGAGACCCAGTACTTC. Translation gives CAWSTYQETQYF. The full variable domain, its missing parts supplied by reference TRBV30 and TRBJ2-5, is SQTIHQWPATLVQPVGSPLSLECTVEGTSNPNLYWYRQAAGRGLQLLFYSVGIGQISSEVPQNLSASRPQDRQFILSSKKLLLSDSGFYLCAWSTYQETQYFGPGTRLLVL.

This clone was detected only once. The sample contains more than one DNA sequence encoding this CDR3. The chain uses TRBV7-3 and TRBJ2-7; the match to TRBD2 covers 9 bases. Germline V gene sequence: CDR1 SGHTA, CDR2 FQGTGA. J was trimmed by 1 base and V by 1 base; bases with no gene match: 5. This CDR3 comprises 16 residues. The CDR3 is CASSLNGAGGSYEQYF. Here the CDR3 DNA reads TGTGCCAGCAGCTTAAATGGGGCGGGGGGGTCCTACGAGCAGTACTTC.

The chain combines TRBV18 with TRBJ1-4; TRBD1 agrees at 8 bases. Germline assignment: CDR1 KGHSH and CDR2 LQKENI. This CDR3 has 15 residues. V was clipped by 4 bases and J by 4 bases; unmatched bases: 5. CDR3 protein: CASSLSGQDNEKLFF. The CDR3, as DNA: TGTGCCAGCTCACTGTCGGGACAGGATAATGAAAAACTGTTTTTT.

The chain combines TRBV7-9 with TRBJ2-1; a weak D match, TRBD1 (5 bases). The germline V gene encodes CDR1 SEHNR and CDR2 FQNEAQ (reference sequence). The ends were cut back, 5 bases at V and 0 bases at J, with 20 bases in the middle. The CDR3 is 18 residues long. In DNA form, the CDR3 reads TGTGCCAGCAGCCCTAGAGCAGGGCCTGGGGTCTCCTACAATGAGCAGTTCTTC. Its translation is CASSPRAGPGVSYNEQFF.

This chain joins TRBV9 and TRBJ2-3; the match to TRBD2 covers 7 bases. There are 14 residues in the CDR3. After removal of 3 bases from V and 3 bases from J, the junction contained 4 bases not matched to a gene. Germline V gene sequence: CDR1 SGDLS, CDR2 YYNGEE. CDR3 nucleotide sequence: TGTGCCAGCAGCGCCGACGGGGGGACAGATACGCAGTATTTT. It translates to CASSADGGTDTQYF. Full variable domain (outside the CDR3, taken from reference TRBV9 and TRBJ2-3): DSGVTQTPKHLITATGQRVTLRCSPRSGDLSVYWYQQSLDQGLQFLIQYYNGEERAKGNILERFSAQQFPDLHSELNLSSLELGDSALYFCASSADGGTDTQYFGPGTRLTVL.

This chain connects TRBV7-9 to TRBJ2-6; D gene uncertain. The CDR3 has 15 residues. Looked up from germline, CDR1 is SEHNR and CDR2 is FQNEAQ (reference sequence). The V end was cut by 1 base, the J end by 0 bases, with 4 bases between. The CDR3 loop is CASSLVSSGANVLTF. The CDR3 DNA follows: TGTGCCAGCAGCTTAGTGAGCTCTGGGGCCAACGTCCTGACTTTC. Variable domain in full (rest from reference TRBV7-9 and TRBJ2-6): DTGVSQNPRHKITKRGQNVTFRCDPISEHNRLYWYRQTLGQGPEFLTYFQNEAQLEKSRLLSDRFSAERPKGSFSTLEIQRTEQGDSAMYLCASSLVSSGANVLTFGAGSRLTVL.

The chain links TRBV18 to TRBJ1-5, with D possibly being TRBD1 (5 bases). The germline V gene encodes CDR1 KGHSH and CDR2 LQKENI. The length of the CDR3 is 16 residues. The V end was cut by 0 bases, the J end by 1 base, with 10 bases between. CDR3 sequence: CASSPPGPGSNQPQHF. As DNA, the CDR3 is TGTGCCAGCTCACCACCGGGGCCAGGGAGCAATCAGCCCCAGCATTTT.

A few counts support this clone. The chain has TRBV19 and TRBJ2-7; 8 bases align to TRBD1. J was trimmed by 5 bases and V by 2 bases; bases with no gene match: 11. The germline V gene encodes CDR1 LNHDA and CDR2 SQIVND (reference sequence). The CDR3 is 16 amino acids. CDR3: CASSITPAGGQHEQYF. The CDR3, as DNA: TGTGCCAGTAGTATAACCCCCGCAGGGGGCCAACACGAGCAGTACTTC.

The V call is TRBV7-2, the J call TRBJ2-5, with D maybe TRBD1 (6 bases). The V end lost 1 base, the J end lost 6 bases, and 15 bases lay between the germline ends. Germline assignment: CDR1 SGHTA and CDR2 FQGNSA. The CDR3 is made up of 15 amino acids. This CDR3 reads CASSLGGQKLQTQYF. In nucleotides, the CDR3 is TGTGCCAGCAGCTTAGGGGGGCAAAAGCTTCAGACCCAGTACTTC.

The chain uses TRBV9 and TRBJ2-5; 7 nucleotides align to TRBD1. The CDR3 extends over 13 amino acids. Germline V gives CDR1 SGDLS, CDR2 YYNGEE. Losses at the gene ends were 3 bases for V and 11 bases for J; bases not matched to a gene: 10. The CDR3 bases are TGTGCCAGCAGCGCCCGACAGGGTTGGGAGCAGTACTTC. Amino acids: CASSARQGWEQYF.

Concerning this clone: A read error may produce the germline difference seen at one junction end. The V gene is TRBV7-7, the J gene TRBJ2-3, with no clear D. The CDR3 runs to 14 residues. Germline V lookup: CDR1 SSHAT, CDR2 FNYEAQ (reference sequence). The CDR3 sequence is CASSLTGPTDTQYF. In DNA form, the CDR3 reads TGTGCTAGCAGCTTGACTGGACCTACAGATACGCAGTATTTT.

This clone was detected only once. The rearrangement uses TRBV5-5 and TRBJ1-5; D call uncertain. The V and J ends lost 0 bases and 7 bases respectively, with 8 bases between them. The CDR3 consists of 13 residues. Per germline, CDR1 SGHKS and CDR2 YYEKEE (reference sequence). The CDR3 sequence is CASSLGGFQPQHF. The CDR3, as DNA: TGTGCCAGCAGCTTGGGAGGTTTCCAGCCCCAGCATTTT. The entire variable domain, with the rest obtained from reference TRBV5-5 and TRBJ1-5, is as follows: DAGVTQSPTHLIKTRGQQVTLRCSPISGHKSVSWYQQVLGQGPQFIFQYYEKEERGRGNFPDRFSARQFPNYSSELNVNALLLGDSALYLCASSLGGFQPQHFGDGTRLSIL.

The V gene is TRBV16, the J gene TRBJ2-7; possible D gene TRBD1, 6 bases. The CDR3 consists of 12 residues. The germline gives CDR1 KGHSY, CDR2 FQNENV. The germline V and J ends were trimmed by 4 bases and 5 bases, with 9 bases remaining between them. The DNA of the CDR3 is TGTGCCAGCAGCCCGACAGGCCACGAGCAGTACTTC. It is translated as CASSPTGHEQYF.